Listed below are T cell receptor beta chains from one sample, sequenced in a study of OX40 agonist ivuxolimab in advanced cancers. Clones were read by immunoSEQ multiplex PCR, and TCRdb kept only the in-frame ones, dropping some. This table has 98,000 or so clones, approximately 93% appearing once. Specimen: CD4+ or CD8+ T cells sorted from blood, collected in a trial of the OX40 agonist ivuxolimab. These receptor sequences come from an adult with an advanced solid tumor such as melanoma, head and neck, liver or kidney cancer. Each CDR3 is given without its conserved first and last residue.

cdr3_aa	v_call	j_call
ASSLGPHPTGWNTEAF	TRBV5-1	TRBJ1-1
ASSEGQYYEQY	TRBV9	TRBJ2-7
ASKGTANSPLH	TRBV19	TRBJ1-6
ASRRPAYNEQF	TRBV7-2	TRBJ2-1
AISGGQYYEQY	TRBV10-3	TRBJ2-7
ASSSSLWEQY	TRBV5-1	TRBJ2-7
ASSYARASGNTIY	TRBV6-5	TRBJ1-3
ASSSSWVNEQF	TRBV2	TRBJ2-1
ASRAQGPTYEQY	TRBV19	TRBJ2-7
ASSFGTGGRFWKPVYEKLF	TRBV19	TRBJ1-4
ASALTANTEAF	TRBV4-3	TRBJ1-1
ASSEGGSYNSPLH	TRBV2	TRBJ1-6
ASSLERMNTEAF	TRBV5-1	TRBJ1-1
ASSVEAGGETQY	TRBV9	TRBJ2-5
ASTGAVGEKLF	TRBV19	TRBJ1-4
AWKDRLTSGRADGEQY	TRBV30	TRBJ2-7
SVAGRNRYGYT	TRBV29-1	TRBJ1-2
ASGRLNYGYT	TRBV6-6	TRBJ1-2
ASSQDVGQGTKNIQY	TRBV4-3	TRBJ2-4
ASSGTTGVTEAF	TRBV2	TRBJ1-1
ASSSSDRDHQPQH	TRBV7-9	TRBJ1-5
ASSLGGSGWETQY	TRBV27	TRBJ2-5
ASSEQWSADTQY	TRBV6-1	TRBJ2-3
ASSERNEQY	TRBV2	TRBJ2-7
ASSSVDRTLYGYT	TRBV28	TRBJ1-2
ASSPLPGTAFYEQY	TRBV9	TRBJ2-7
ASNEGASGNTIY	TRBV5-1	TRBJ1-3
ASSLVGTALGNTIY	TRBV7-2	TRBJ1-3
ASSLPGQGTDTQY	TRBV5-1	TRBJ2-3
ASRVFGNTIY	TRBV2	TRBJ1-3
ASSPGLSYNEQF	TRBV4-1	TRBJ2-1
ASSQDWNTGELF	TRBV14	TRBJ2-2
ASSPILYGGEAF	TRBV6-5	TRBJ1-1
ASSSTHQPQH	TRBV5-6	TRBJ1-5
ASSLAGASYEQY	TRBV28	TRBJ2-7
ASSLVDSFSAF	TRBV11-2	TRBJ1-1
ASSLGETGYEKLF	TRBV7-9	TRBJ1-4
ASSEWGGGTEAF	TRBV25-1	TRBJ1-1
ASRLAGGGEKLF	TRBV10-2	TRBJ1-4
ASSSGGAQNTEAF	TRBV28	TRBJ1-1
ASSQGSGNTIY	TRBV7-9	TRBJ1-3